The sample holds one count of the clone carrying this T cell receptor beta chain. Antigen unknown. This specimen comes from a study of Tregs in tolerant kidney transplant recipients. Generated by immunoSEQ multiplex PCR, the TCRdb table keeps only in-frame clones and is missing some. Of around 63,000 clones in the sample, 70% to 90% are singletons; the top ten hold about 2%. Whole-study findings and limits: Tregs expanded with activated donor B cells seemed most donor-specific. Donor-specific Treg expansion exceeded global Treg expansion in tolerant patients, suggesting antigen drive.

Thawed PBMCs were FACS-sorted into unstimulated CD4+CD25+CD127- regulatory T cells, CD4+CD25- non-regulatory cells, CD4 and CD8 cells. The CDR3 length is 17 residues. V shed 0 bases, J shed 6 bases, and the junction held 9 bases outside the gene matches. The germline V gene has CDR1 SGHAT and CDR2 FQNNGV. The clonotype was recovered from a human donor who received a combined kidney and bone marrow transplant. This chain uses TRBV11-2 with TRBJ2-1; 9 bases line up with TRBD1. This material consisted of Tregs from blood, taken before the transplant. The chain's CDR3 is CASSLERDRVVRNEQFF. The CDR3 DNA reads as TGTGCCAGCAGCTTAGAGAGGGACAGGGTTGTCCGCAATGAGCAGTTCTTC.